Below are 4 T cell receptor beta chains sequenced from a single sample in a study of radiotherapy plus CTLA-4 blockade in lung cancer. Sequencing was performed with immunoSEQ multiplex PCR; in TCRdb, only in-frame clones are kept and a portion is missing. The sample has around 99,000 clones, about 86% seen once. Specimen: peripheral blood, collected from a patient treated with radiotherapy plus ipilimumab. These receptors were obtained from a human donor with non-small cell lung cancer that progressed on radiotherapy plus ipilimumab.

The chain couples TRBV14 to TRBJ1-1; maybe TRBD1 (5 bases). This CDR3 contains 14 residues. Germline CDR1 SGHDN, CDR2 FVKESK. The V and J ends lost 4 bases and 5 bases respectively, with 14 bases between them. CDR3 coding DNA: TGTGCCAGCAGCCCCCCGAGGGGTTGGACTGAAGCTTTCTTT. This codes for CASSPPRGWTEAFF.

V usage is TRBV5-1 and J usage is TRBJ2-1, with 11 bases fitting TRBD1. CDR1 is SGHRS and CDR2 is YFSETQ in the germline V gene. With V trimmed by 9 bases and J by 2 bases, 10 bases remained unmatched. The CDR3 extends over 16 amino acids. The CDR3 nucleotides read TGCGCCACCACTCGCGGACAGGGGGCGCCCTACAATGAGCAGTTCTTC. This codes for CATTRGQGAPYNEQFF.

The DNA for the CDR3 is TGCAGCGTTCAGGGTGGGGGCATTGCTGAAGCTTTCTTT. Protein sequence: CSVQGGGIAEAFF. The rearrangement uses TRBV29-1 and TRBJ1-1; D is possibly TRBD1 (6 bases). In germline, CDR1 is SQVTM, CDR2 ANQGSEA. This CDR3 is 13 amino acids long. V lost 5 bases and J lost 6, with 16 bases in between.

The chain carries TRBV2 and TRBJ2-7; D unresolved. Deletions cut 7 bases from V and 1 base from J, with 8 bases between. Germline V CDR1 and CDR2: SNHLY, FYNNEI. The CDR3 runs to 12 residues. The CDR3 loop reads CASNGPSYEQYF. CDR3 nucleotides: TGTGCCAGCAATGGTCCTTCCTACGAGCAGTACTTC.